A selection of T cell receptor beta chains follows, all from one sample in a study of regulatory T cells in long-lasting Graves disease. Via MiXCR, TCRdb re-called the multiplex PCR reads, giving one row per CDR3 protein. This table has roughly 510,000 distinct CDR3 sequences, more than 15% appearing once. These same data were also listed under a study on T cells in Graves' hyperthyroidism and ophthalmopathy.

The sample here was peripheral blood mononuclear cells (PBMCs), taken at new diagnosis, from a patient treated with antithyroid drugs. The receptors were sampled from a man aged 18-30 years with Graves disease. CDR3s include the opening cysteine and the closing phenylalanine or tryptophan. A D gene is named only where the DNA matches it firmly. The size of a clone is reported for some rows only, either as once, few or many, or as a class for expanded clones.

j_call | d_call | clone_size | v_call | cdr3_aa | cdr3_nt
TRBJ2-7 | TRBD2 | . | TRBV4-2 | CASSRGLADEQYF | TGTGCCAGCAGCCGGGGACTAGCGGACGAGCAGTACTTC
TRBJ2-1 | . | few | TRBV7-6 | CASSAEVYNEQFF | TGTGCCAGCAGCGCTGAAGTTTACAATGAGCAGTTCTTC
TRBJ1-2 | . | many | TRBV7-8 | CASSLARRNYGYTF | TGTGCCAGCAGCTTAGCGAGGCGGAACTATGGCTACACCTTC
TRBJ2-7 | . | few | TRBV20-1 | CSARLSSEGYEQYF | TGCAGTGCTAGGTTGAGTTCGGAGGGCTACGAGCAGTACTTC
TRBJ2-5 | . | many | TRBV7-9 | CASSLESETQYF | TGTGCCAGCAGCTTAGAGTCGGAGACCCAGTACTTC
TRBJ2-7 | . | many | TRBV7-9 | CASSLVAYEQYF | TGTGCCAGCAGCTTGGTAGCCTACGAGCAGTACTTC
TRBJ2-7 | TRBD1 | few | TRBV12-3/TRBV12-4 | CASSAPGTGGREQYF | TGTGCCAGCAGTGCACCCGGGACAGGGGGCCGCGAGCAGTACTTC
TRBJ2-3 | . | many | TRBV29-1 | CSVVSGTDTQYF | TGCAGCGTTGTATCGGGCACAGATACGCAGTATTTT
TRBJ1-2 | . | many | TRBV28 | CASSFPAPRTYGYTF | TGTGCCAGCAGTTTCCCGGCACCGCGAACTTATGGCTACACCTTC
TRBJ1-1 | . | many | TRBV12-3/TRBV12-4 | CASSLGPGGKDTEAFF | TGTGCCAGCAGTTTAGGCCCGGGGGGCAAGGACACTGAAGCTTTCTTT
TRBJ2-3 | TRBD1 | . | TRBV6-1 | CASSEAKTGGADTQYF | TGTGCCAGCAGTGAAGCGAAGACAGGGGGCGCAGATACGCAGTATTTT
TRBJ2-7 | . | few | TRBV6-6 | CASSYSSWGAYEQYF | TGTGCCAGCAGTTACTCGTCCTGGGGGGCCTACGAGCAGTACTTC
TRBJ1-4 | . | . | TRBV9 | CASSVSPAEKLFF | TGTGCCAGCAGCGTTAGTCCCGCAGAAAAACTGTTTTTT
TRBJ2-1 | . | . | TRBV20-1 | CSARGMQVSQFF | TGCAGTGCTAGAGGTATGCAGGTCTCACAGTTCTTC
TRBJ1-5 | . | few | TRBV18 | CASSPPPGDSNQPQHF | TGTGCCAGCTCACCACCCCCCGGCGATAGCAATCAGCCCCAGCATTTT
TRBJ2-2 | . | many | TRBV2 | CASSVRGTGELFF | TGTGCCAGCAGTGTGCGAGGCACCGGGGAGCTGTTTTTT
TRBJ1-1 | . | . | TRBV7-2 | CASSLVPGQGAEAFF | TGTGCCAGCAGCTTGGTGCCCGGTCAGGGCGCTGAAGCTTTCTTT
TRBJ2-2 | TRBD2 | many | TRBV28 | CASSPTGLAGNTGELFF | TGTGCCAGCAGTCCTACTGGACTAGCGGGGAACACCGGGGAGCTGTTTTTT
TRBJ2-2 | TRBD2 | . | TRBV12-3/TRBV12-4 | CASTGLAGGGGELFF | TGTGCCAGTACCGGGCTAGCGGGGGGCGGCGGGGAGCTGTTTTTT
TRBJ2-3 | . | many | TRBV11-3 | CASSFSRSTDTQYF | TGTGCCAGCAGCTTCAGCCGGAGCACAGATACGCAGTATTTT
TRBJ2-1 | TRBD2 | few | TRBV29-1 | CSVVLTSGNSEQFF | TGCAGCGTTGTGTTGACTAGCGGGAATAGTGAGCAGTTCTTC
TRBJ2-7 | . | many | TRBV11-2 | CASSLEGGPGLSSYEQYF | TGTGCCAGCAGCTTAGAAGGAGGGCCTGGGCTAAGCTCCTACGAGCAGTACTTC
TRBJ2-1 | . | . | TRBV12-3/TRBV12-4 | CASSLVGVPGEQFF | TGTGCCAGCAGTTTAGTGGGGGTCCCGGGTGAGCAGTTCTTC
TRBJ2-1 | TRBD1 | . | TRBV30 | CAWSKQGNNEQFF | TGTGCCTGGAGTAAACAGGGGAACAATGAGCAGTTCTTC
TRBJ2-2 | . | few | TRBV18 | CASSPQGGSNTGELFF | TGTGCCAGCTCACCCCAGGGGGGATCGAACACCGGGGAGCTGTTTTTT
TRBJ2-3 | . | many | TRBV12-3/TRBV12-4 | CASSFYGSTDTQYF | TGTGCCAGCAGTTTTTATGGGTCCACAGATACGCAGTATTTT
TRBJ2-7 | . | many | TRBV28 | CASSLQGLEQYF | TGTGCCAGCTCCTTGCAGGGGCTCGAGCAGTACTTC
TRBJ1-6 | . | . | TRBV5-1 | CASSWRQVLSSYNSPLHF | TGCGCCAGCAGCTGGAGACAGGTTCTGAGCTCCTATAATTCACCCCTCCACTTT